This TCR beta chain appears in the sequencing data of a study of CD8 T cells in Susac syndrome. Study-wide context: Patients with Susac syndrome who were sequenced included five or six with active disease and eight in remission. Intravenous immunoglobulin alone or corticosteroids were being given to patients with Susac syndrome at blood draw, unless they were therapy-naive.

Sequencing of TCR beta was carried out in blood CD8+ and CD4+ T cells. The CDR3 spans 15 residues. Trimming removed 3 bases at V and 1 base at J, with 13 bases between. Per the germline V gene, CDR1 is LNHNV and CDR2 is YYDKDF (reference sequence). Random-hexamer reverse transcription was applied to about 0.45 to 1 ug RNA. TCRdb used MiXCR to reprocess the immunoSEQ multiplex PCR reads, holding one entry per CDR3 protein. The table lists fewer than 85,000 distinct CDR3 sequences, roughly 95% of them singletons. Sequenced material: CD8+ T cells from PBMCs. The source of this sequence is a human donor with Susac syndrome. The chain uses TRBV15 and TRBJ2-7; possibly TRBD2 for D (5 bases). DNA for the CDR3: TGTGCCACCAGCAGGGGAGACGGGGTATCCTACGAGCAGTACTTC. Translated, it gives CATSRGDGVSYEQYF.